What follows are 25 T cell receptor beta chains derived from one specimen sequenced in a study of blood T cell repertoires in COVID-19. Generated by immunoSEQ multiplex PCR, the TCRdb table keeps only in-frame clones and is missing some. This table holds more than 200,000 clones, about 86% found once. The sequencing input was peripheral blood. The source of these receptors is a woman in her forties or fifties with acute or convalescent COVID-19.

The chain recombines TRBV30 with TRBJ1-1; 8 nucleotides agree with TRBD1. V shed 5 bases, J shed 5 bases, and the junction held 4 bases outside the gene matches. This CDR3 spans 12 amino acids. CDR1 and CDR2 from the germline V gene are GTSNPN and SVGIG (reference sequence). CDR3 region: CAWDRGETEAFF. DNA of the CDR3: TGTGCCTGGGACAGGGGAGAAACTGAAGCTTTCTTT.

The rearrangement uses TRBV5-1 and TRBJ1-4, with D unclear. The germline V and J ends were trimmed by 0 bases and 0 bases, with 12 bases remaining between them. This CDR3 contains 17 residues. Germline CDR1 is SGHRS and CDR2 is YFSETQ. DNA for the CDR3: TGCGCCAGCAGCTTGGCTACAGTGGTAGCAACTAATGAAAAACTGTTTTTT. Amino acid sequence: CASSLATVVATNEKLFF.

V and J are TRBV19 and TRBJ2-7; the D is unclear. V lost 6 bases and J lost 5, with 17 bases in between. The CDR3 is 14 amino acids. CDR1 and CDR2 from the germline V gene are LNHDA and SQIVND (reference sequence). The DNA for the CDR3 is TGTGCCAGTAGCCCTCTCGCAGGTACTGACGAGCAGTACTTC. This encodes CASSPLAGTDEQYF.

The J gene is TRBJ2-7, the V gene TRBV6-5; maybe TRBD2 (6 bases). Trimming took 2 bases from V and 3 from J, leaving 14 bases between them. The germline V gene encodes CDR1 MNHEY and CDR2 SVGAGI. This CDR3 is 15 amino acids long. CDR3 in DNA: TGTGCCAGCAGTTACGGGAGGACACCCTTCTACGAGCAGTACTTC. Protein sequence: CASSYGRTPFYEQYF.

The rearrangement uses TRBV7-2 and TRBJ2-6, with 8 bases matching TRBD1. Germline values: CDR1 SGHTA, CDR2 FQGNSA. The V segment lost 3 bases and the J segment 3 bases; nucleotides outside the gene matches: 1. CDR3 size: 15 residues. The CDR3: CASSLTGVGANVLTF. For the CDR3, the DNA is TGTGCCAGCAGCTTGACAGGGGTTGGGGCCAACGTCCTGACTTTC.

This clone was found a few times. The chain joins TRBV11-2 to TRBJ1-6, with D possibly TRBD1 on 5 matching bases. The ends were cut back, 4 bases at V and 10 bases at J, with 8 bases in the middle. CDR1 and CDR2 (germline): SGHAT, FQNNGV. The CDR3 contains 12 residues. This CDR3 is CASSSRGSPLHF. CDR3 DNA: TGTGCCAGCAGCTCCCGGGGGTCACCCCTCCACTTT.

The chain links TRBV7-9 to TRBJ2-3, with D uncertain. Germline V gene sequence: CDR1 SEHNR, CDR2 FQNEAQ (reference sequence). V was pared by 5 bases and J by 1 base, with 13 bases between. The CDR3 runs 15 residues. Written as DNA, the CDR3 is TGTGCCAGCAGCCCCCTAAAGTTAGGCACAGATACGCAGTATTTT. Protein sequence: CASSPLKLGTDTQYF.

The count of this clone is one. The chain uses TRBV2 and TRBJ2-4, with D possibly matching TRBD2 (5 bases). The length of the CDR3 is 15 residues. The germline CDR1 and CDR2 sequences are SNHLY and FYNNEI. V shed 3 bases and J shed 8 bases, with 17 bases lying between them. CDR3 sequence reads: CASSDEWGAGDIQYF. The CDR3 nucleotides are TGTGCCAGCAGTGACGAGTGGGGAGCCGGCGACATTCAGTACTTC.

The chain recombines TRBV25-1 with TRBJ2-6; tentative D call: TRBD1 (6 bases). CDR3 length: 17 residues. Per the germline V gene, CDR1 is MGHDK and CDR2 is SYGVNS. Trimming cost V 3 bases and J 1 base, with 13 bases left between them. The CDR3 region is CASSEAGDRSGANVLTF. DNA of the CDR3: TGTGCCAGCAGTGAGGCAGGGGATAGATCTGGGGCCAACGTCCTGACTTTC.

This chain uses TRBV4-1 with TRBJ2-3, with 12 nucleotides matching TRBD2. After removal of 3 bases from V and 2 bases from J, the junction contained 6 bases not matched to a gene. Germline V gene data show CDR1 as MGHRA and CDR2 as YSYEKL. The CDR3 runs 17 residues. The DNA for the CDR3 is TGCGCCAGCAGCCAGGCCCTAGCGGGAGGGAACACAGATACGCAGTATTTT. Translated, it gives CASSQALAGGNTDTQYF.

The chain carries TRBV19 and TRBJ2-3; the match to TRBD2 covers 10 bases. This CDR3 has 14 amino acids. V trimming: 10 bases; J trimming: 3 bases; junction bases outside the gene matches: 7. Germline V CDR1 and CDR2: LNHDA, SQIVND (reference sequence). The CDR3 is CATKREGRTDTQYF. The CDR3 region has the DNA TGTGCCACCAAGCGGGAGGGCCGGACAGATACGCAGTATTTT.

CDR3 amino acids: CASSPQTGAGAEQYF. CDR3 sequence (DNA): TGTGCCAGCTCACCCCAGACTGGGGCAGGGGCCGAGCAGTACTTC. The gene calls are TRBV18 and TRBJ2-7; TRBD1 might be the D (6 bases). Trimming removed 3 bases at V and 6 bases at J, with 18 bases between. This CDR3 is 15 amino acids long. Looked up from germline, CDR1 is KGHSH and CDR2 is LQKENI. Based on the CDR3 plus reference TRBV18 and TRBJ2-7, the full variable domain is NAGVMQNPRHLVRRRGQEARLRCSPMKGHSHVYWYRQLPEEGLKFMVYLQKENIIDESGMPKERFSAEFPKEGPSILRIQQVVRGDSAAYFCASSPQTGAGAEQYFGPGTRLTVT.

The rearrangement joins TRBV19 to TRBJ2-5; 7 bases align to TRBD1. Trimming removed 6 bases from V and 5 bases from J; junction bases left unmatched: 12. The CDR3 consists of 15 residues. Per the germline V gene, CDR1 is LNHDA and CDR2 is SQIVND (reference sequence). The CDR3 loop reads CASSRTRQGGETQYF. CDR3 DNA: TGTGCCAGTAGCCGGACTCGACAGGGCGGGGAGACCCAGTACTTC.

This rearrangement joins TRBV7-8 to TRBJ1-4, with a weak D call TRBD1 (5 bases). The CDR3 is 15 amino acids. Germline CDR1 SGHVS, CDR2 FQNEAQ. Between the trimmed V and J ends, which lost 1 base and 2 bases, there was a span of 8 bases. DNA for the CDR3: TGTGCCAGCAGCTTAGGTTCAGGGACTAATGAAAAACTGTTTTTT. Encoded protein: CASSLGSGTNEKLFF.

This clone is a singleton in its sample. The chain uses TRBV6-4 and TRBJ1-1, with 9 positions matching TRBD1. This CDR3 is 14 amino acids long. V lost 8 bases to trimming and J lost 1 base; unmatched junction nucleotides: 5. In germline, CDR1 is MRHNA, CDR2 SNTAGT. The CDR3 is CASPLTGGNTEAFF. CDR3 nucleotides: TGTGCCAGCCCCCTGACAGGGGGGAACACTGAAGCTTTCTTT.

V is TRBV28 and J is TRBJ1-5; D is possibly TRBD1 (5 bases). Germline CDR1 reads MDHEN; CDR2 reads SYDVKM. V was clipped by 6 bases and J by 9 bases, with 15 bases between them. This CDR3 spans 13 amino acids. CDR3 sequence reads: CASSRDFRTPQHF. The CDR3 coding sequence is TGTGCCAGCAGCAGGGACTTCCGCACGCCCCAGCATTTT.

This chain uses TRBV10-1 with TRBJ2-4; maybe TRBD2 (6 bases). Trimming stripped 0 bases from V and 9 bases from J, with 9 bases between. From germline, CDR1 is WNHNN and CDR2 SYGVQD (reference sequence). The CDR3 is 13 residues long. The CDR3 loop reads CASSESGGIIQYF. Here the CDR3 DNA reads TGCGCCAGCAGTGAGTCGGGAGGAATCATTCAGTACTTC.

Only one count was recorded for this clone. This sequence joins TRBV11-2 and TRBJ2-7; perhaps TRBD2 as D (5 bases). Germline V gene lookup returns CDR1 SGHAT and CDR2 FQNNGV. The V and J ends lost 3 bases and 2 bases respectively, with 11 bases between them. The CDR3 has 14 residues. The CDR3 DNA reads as TGTGCCAGCAGCTTCTCACCGGGGACCTACGAGCAGTACTTC. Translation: CASSFSPGTYEQYF.

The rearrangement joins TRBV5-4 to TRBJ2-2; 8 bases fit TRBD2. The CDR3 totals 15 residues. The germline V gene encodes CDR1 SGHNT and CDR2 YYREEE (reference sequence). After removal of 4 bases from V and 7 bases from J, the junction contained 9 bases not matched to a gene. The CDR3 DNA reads TGTGCCAGCAGCAAGTGGGGCGGGAGGATCGGGGAGCTGTTTTTT. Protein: CASSKWGGRIGELFF.

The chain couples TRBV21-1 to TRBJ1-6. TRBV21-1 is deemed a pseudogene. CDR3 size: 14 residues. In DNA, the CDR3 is TGTGCCAGCAGCAAAGCGCTGGAGGGCTCACCCCTCCACTTT. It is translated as CASSKALEGSPLHF.

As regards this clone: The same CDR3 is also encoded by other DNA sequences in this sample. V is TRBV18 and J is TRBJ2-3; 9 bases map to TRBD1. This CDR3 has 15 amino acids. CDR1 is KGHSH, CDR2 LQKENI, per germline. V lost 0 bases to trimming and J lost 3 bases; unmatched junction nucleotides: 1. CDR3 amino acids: CASSPPTGGTDTQYF. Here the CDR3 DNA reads TGTGCCAGCTCACCACCGACAGGGGGAACAGATACGCAGTATTTT.

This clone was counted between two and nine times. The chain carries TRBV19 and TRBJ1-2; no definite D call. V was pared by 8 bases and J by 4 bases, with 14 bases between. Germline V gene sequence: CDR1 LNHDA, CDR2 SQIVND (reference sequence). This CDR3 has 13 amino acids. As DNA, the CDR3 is TGTGCCAGTCAGGAGGTCCGGGGCTATGGCTACACCTTC. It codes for CASQEVRGYGYTF.

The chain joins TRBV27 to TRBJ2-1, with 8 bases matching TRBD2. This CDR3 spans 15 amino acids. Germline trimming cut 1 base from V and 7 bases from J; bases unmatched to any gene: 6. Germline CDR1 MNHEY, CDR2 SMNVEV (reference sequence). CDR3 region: CASSLFSGVGNEQFF. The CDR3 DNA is TGTGCCAGCAGTTTATTTAGCGGGGTTGGAAATGAGCAGTTCTTC.

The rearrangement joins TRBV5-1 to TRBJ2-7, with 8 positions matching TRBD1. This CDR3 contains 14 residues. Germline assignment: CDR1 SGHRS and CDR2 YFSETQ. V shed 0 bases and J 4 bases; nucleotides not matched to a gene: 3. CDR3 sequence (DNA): TGCGCCAGCAGCTTGGTACAGGGGGGATACGAGCAGTACTTC. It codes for CASSLVQGGYEQYF.

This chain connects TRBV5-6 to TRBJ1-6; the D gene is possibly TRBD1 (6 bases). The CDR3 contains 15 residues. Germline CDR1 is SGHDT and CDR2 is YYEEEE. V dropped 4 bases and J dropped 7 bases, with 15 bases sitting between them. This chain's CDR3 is CASSHFGQKNSPLHF. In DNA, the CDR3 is TGTGCCAGCAGCCACTTCGGACAGAAAAATTCACCCCTCCACTTT.